This is a list of T cell receptor beta chains from one sample in a study. Via MiXCR, TCRdb re-called the RT-PCR reads, giving one row per CDR3 protein. The data contain around 700,000 distinct CDR3 sequences, 13% to 15% of them seen just once; the ten biggest clones take up 3.6%. Sample: memory CD4+ T cells from blood. Source of these receptors: a female donor in good health, serving as a healthy control. CDR3s include the opening cysteine and the closing phenylalanine or tryptophan. A D gene is named only where the DNA matches it firmly. Not all rows give a size; the values are once, few, many and, for expanded clones, a class.

clone_size: few
d_call: -
j_call: TRBJ1-1
cdr3_length: 15
v_call: TRBV6-5
cdr3_aa: CASSYSGAGDTEAFF
cdr3_nt: TGTGCCAGCAGTTACTCAGGGGCGGGCGACACTGAAGCTTTCTTT

clone_size: many
d_call: -
j_call: TRBJ1-5
cdr3_length: 12
v_call: TRBV12-3/TRBV12-4
cdr3_aa: CASSISNQPQHF
cdr3_nt: TGTGCCAGCAGCATTAGCAATCAGCCCCAGCATTTT

clone_size: -
d_call: -
j_call: TRBJ2-5
cdr3_length: 14
v_call: TRBV19
cdr3_aa: CASAPRVGGETQYF
cdr3_nt: TGTGCCAGTGCTCCCCGTGTGGGTGGAGAGACCCAGTACTTC

clone_size: few
d_call: TRBD2
j_call: TRBJ2-1
cdr3_length: 19
v_call: TRBV6-1
cdr3_aa: CASSSAGLARSFSYNEQFF
cdr3_nt: TGTGCCAGCAGTTCCGCCGGACTAGCCCGTAGCTTCTCCTACAATGAGCAGTTCTTC

clone_size: few
d_call: -
j_call: TRBJ2-1
cdr3_length: 16
v_call: TRBV7-3
cdr3_aa: CASSSSGGWGHNEQFF
cdr3_nt: TGTGCCAGCAGCTCCTCCGGAGGGTGGGGTCACAATGAGCAGTTCTTC

clone_size: -
d_call: TRBD1
j_call: TRBJ1-4
cdr3_length: 13
v_call: TRBV29-1
cdr3_aa: CSGNTDRGEKLFF
cdr3_nt: TGCAGCGGAAACACGGACAGGGGGGAAAAACTGTTTTTT

clone_size: few
d_call: TRBD2
j_call: TRBJ2-7
cdr3_length: 14
v_call: TRBV3-1
cdr3_aa: CASSPSSGRMRKYF
cdr3_nt: TGTGCCAGCAGTCCATCTAGCGGGAGAATGCGGAAGTACTTC

clone_size: few
d_call: TRBD2
j_call: TRBJ2-1
cdr3_length: 17
v_call: TRBV5-1
cdr3_aa: CASTLRAGGLDTREQFF
cdr3_nt: TGCGCCAGCACCCTCAGAGCGGGGGGGCTTGATACGCGTGAGCAGTTCTTC

clone_size: few
d_call: -
j_call: TRBJ2-2
cdr3_length: 15
v_call: TRBV9
cdr3_aa: CASSVQGRNTGELFF
cdr3_nt: TGTGCCAGCAGCGTACAGGGGAGGAACACCGGGGAGCTGTTTTTT

clone_size: -
d_call: TRBD1
j_call: TRBJ1-5
cdr3_length: 15
v_call: TRBV20-1
cdr3_aa: CSARSGGGHQEPQHF
cdr3_nt: TGCAGTGCTAGATCCGGAGGGGGCCACCAGGAACCCCAGCATTTT

clone_size: -
d_call: -
j_call: TRBJ2-3
cdr3_length: 18
v_call: TRBV4-3
cdr3_aa: CASSQFAPWGGNTDTQYF
cdr3_nt: TGCGCCAGCAGCCAGTTCGCCCCCTGGGGTGGGAACACAGATACGCAGTATTTT

clone_size: -
d_call: TRBD2
j_call: TRBJ2-1
cdr3_length: 18
v_call: TRBV6-6
cdr3_aa: CASSYAGGGTSSYNEQFF
cdr3_nt: TGTGCCAGCAGTTACGCCGGGGGGGGGACGAGCTCCTACAATGAGCAGTTCTTC

clone_size: many
d_call: -
j_call: TRBJ2-1
cdr3_length: 15
v_call: TRBV3-1
cdr3_aa: CASSQGLSSYNEQFF
cdr3_nt: TGTGCCAGCAGCCAGGGACTCAGCTCCTACAATGAGCAGTTCTTC

clone_size: -
d_call: -
j_call: TRBJ1-5
cdr3_length: 13
v_call: TRBV20-1
cdr3_aa: CSASGQAHQPQHF
cdr3_nt: TGCAGTGCTTCGGGACAAGCGCATCAGCCCCAGCATTTT

clone_size: many
d_call: TRBD2
j_call: TRBJ2-2
cdr3_length: 15
v_call: TRBV4-2
cdr3_aa: CASSVEGGSTGELFF
cdr3_nt: TGTGCCAGCAGCGTGGAGGGAGGGAGCACCGGGGAGCTGTTTTTT

clone_size: -
d_call: TRBD2
j_call: TRBJ2-1
cdr3_length: 14
v_call: TRBV20-1
cdr3_aa: CSALSGRVINEQFF
cdr3_nt: TGCAGTGCCCTTAGCGGGAGGGTGATCAATGAGCAGTTCTTC

clone_size: few
d_call: TRBD1
j_call: TRBJ2-1
cdr3_length: 15
v_call: TRBV20-1
cdr3_aa: CSAWAVGQGRSEQFF
cdr3_nt: TGCAGTGCATGGGCCGTGGGACAGGGTAGAAGTGAGCAGTTCTTC

clone_size: -
d_call: -
j_call: TRBJ2-7
cdr3_length: 13
v_call: TRBV4-2
cdr3_aa: CASSQDSTYEQYF
cdr3_nt: TGTGCCAGCAGCCAAGATTCCACCTACGAGCAGTACTTC

clone_size: many
d_call: -
j_call: TRBJ1-2
cdr3_length: 15
v_call: TRBV6-5
cdr3_aa: CASSYSPEGGYGYTF
cdr3_nt: TGTGCCAGCAGTTATTCACCTGAAGGCGGCTATGGCTACACCTTC

clone_size: -
d_call: -
j_call: TRBJ2-6
cdr3_length: 18
v_call: TRBV7-9
cdr3_aa: CASSPSVMGGSGANVLTF
cdr3_nt: TGTGCCAGCAGCCCGTCCGTCATGGGCGGTTCTGGGGCCAACGTCCTGACTTTC

clone_size: -
d_call: TRBD1
j_call: TRBJ1-1
cdr3_length: 15
v_call: TRBV4-3
cdr3_aa: CASSQVNRGMAEAFF
cdr3_nt: TGCGCCAGCAGCCAAGTAAACAGGGGGATGGCTGAAGCTTTCTTT

clone_size: -
d_call: TRBD1
j_call: TRBJ2-1
cdr3_length: 14
v_call: TRBV6-6
cdr3_aa: CASRLRQGSDEQFF
cdr3_nt: TGTGCCAGCAGGCTCAGACAGGGGAGTGATGAGCAGTTCTTC

clone_size: few
d_call: TRBD1
j_call: TRBJ1-1
cdr3_length: 14
v_call: TRBV14
cdr3_aa: CASSQDRGPTEAFF
cdr3_nt: TGTGCCAGCAGCCAAGACAGGGGGCCAACTGAAGCTTTCTTT

clone_size: -
d_call: -
j_call: TRBJ1-2
cdr3_length: 16
v_call: TRBV7-6
cdr3_aa: CASSLGSWGNAAGYTF
cdr3_nt: TGTGCCAGCAGCTTAGGTTCCTGGGGAAATGCTGCTGGCTACACCTTC

clone_size: many
d_call: TRBD1
j_call: TRBJ2-7
cdr3_length: 13
v_call: TRBV6-6
cdr3_aa: CASSPGTGIEQYF
cdr3_nt: TGTGCCAGCAGCCCCGGGACAGGGATCGAGCAGTACTTC

clone_size: many
d_call: -
j_call: TRBJ2-6
cdr3_length: 14
v_call: TRBV20-1
cdr3_aa: CSAPSVPGANVLTF
cdr3_nt: TGCAGTGCCCCTAGCGTCCCCGGGGCCAACGTCCTGACTTTC

clone_size: few
d_call: -
j_call: TRBJ2-1
cdr3_length: 12
v_call: TRBV3-1
cdr3_aa: CASSQAFYEQFF
cdr3_nt: TGTGCCAGCAGCCAAGCCTTCTATGAGCAGTTCTTC

clone_size: few
d_call: -
j_call: TRBJ2-3
cdr3_length: 17
v_call: TRBV24-1
cdr3_aa: CATSDPVRDGSTDTQYF
cdr3_nt: TGTGCCACCAGTGATCCAGTTCGGGACGGGAGCACAGATACGCAGTATTTT

clone_size: many
d_call: -
j_call: TRBJ1-5
cdr3_length: 14
v_call: TRBV20-1
cdr3_aa: CSARTPGGNQPQHF
cdr3_nt: TGCAGTGCTAGAACCCCCGGGGGGAATCAGCCCCAGCATTTT

clone_size: few
d_call: TRBD2
j_call: TRBJ2-3
cdr3_length: 16
v_call: TRBV7-2
cdr3_aa: CASSSIAGRSTDTQYF
cdr3_nt: TGTGCCAGCAGCTCGATAGCGGGACGGAGCACAGATACGCAGTATTTT

clone_size: -
d_call: -
j_call: TRBJ2-7
cdr3_length: 14
v_call: TRBV6-2/TRBV6-3
cdr3_aa: CASSFPGVSREQYF
cdr3_nt: TGTGCCAGCAGTTTCCCGGGAGTATCCCGCGAGCAGTACTTC